The text below deals with one TCR beta chain. No antigen is known for it. Using immunoSEQ multiplex PCR, the repertoire was profiled, and TCRdb retains in-frame clones only, with some absent. Counted here are roughly 100,000 clones, 90% occurring once; the ten biggest clones make up around 0.16%. The data derive from a study of OX40 agonist ivuxolimab in advanced cancers. Study-wide background: Patients received intravenous ivuxolimab every 2 weeks at 0.01 to 10 mg/kg. Patients receiving dose escalation had hepatocellular carcinoma, melanoma, renal cell or head and neck cancer.

Whole-study findings and limits: The CD4+ and CD8+ T cells in the blood had expanded clonally by week 6 at 0.1 to 3.0 mg/kg. Not determined was the antigen specificity of the expanded peripheral T cells.

The CDR3 sequence is 13 residues long. CDR1 MNHEY and CDR2 SVGAGI come from the germline V gene. The V segment lost 11 bases and the J segment 5 bases; nucleotides outside the gene matches: 9. The sequence came from an adult with an advanced solid tumor such as melanoma, head and neck, liver or kidney cancer. The J gene is TRBJ2-7, the V gene TRBV6-5; 10 bases match TRBD1. The sequences come from CD4+ or CD8+ T cells sorted from blood, collected in a trial of the OX40 agonist ivuxolimab. CDR3 sequence: CAGPRDRGNEQYF. CDR3 DNA sequence: TGTGCCGGACCTCGGGACAGGGGTAACGAGCAGTACTTC.